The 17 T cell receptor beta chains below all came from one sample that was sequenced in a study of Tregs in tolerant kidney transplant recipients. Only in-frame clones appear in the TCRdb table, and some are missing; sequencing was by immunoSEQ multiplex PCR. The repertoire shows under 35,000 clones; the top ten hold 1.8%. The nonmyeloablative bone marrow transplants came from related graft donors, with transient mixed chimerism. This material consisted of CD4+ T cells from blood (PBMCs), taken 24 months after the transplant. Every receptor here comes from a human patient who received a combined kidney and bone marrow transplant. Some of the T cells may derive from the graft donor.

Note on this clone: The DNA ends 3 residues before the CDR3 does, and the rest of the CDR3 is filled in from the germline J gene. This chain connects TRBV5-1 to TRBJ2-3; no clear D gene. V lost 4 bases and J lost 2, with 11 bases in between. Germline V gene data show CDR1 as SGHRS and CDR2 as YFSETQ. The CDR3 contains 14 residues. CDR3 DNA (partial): TGCGCCAGCAGCCCCGGTGACACCACAGATACG. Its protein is CASSPGDTTDT. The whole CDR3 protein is CASSPGDTTDTQYF.

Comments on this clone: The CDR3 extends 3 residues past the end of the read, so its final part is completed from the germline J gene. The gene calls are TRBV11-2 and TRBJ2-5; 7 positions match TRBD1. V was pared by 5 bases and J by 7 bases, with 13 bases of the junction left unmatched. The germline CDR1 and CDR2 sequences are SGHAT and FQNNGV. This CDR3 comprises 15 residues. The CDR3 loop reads CASSLGRTGSRTQYF. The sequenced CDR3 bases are TGTGCCAGCAGCCTAGGCCGGACAGGCTCCCGGACC.

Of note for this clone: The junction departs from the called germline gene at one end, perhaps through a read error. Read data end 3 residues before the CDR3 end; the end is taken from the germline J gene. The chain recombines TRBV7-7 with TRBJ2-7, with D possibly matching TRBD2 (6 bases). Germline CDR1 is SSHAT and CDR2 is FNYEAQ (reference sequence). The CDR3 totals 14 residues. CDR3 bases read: TGTGCTAGCAGCTCCTCGGGGGTATCGAGCGAG. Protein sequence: CASSSSGVSSE. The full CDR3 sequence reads CASSSSGVSSEQYF.

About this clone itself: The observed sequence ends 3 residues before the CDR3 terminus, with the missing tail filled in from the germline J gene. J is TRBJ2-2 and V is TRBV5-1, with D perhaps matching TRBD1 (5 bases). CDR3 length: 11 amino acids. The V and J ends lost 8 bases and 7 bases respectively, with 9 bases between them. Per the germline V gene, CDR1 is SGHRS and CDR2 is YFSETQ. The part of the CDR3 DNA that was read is TGCGCCAGTTCAGGGATCGGGGAG. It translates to CASSGIGE. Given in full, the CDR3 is CASSGIGELFF.

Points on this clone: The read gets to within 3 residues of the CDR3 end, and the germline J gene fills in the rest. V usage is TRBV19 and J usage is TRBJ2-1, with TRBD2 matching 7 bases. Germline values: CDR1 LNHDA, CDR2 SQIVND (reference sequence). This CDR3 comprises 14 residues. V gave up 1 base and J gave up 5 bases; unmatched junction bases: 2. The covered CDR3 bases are TGTGCCAGTAGTATAGTGGGGGGGGACAATGAG. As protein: CASSIVGGDNE. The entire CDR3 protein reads CASSIVGGDNEQFF.

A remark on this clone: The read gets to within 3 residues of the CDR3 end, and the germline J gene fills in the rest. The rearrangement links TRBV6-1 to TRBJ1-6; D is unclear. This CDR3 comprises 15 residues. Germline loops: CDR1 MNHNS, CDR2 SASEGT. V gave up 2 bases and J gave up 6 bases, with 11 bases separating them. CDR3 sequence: CASSEQGYSNSPLHF. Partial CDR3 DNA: TGTGCCAGCAGTGAACAAGGGTACTCTAATTCACCC.

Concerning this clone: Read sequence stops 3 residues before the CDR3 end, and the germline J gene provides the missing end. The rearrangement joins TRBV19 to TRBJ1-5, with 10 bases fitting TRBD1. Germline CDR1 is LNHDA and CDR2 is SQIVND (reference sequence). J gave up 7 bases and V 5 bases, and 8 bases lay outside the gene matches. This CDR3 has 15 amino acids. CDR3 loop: CASSRSGTGEQPQHF. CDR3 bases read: TGTGCCAGTAGTCGCTCCGGGACAGGGGAACAGCCC. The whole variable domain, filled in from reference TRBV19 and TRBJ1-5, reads DGGITQSPKYLFRKEGQNVTLSCEQNLNHDAMYWYRQDPGQGLRLIYYSQIVNDFQKGDIAEGYSVSREKKESFPLTVTSAQKNPTAFYLCASSRSGTGEQPQHFGDGTRLSIL.

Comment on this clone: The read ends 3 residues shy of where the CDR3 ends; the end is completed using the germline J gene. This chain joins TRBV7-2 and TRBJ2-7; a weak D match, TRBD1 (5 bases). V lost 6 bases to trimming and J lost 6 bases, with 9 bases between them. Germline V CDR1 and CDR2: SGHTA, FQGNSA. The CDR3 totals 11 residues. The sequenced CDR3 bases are TGTGCCAGCAGGTCAGGGCTCGAG. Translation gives CASRSGLE. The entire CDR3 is CASRSGLEQYF.

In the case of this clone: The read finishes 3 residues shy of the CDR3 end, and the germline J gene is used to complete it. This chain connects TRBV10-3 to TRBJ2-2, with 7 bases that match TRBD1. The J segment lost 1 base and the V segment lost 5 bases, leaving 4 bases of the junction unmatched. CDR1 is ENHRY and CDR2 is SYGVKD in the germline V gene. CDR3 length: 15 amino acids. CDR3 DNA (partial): TGTGCCATCAGTCTTTGGACAGGGAACACCGGGGAG. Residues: CAISLWTGNTGE. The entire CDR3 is CAISLWTGNTGELFF.

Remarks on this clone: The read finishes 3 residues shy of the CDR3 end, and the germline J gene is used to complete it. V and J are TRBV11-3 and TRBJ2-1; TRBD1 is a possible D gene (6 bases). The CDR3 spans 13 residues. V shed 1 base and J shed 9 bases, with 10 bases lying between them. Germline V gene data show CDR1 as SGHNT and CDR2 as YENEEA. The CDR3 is CASSLVGAGEQFF. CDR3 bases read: TGTGCCAGCAGCTTAGTGGGGGCCGGTGAG.

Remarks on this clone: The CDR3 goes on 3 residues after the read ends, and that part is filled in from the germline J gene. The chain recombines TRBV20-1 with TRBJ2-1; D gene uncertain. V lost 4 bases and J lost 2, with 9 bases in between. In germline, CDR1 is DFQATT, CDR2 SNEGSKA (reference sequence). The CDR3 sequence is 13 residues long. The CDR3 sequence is CSAKTSTYNEQFF. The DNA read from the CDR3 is TGCAGTGCTAAAACTTCCACCTACAATGAG.

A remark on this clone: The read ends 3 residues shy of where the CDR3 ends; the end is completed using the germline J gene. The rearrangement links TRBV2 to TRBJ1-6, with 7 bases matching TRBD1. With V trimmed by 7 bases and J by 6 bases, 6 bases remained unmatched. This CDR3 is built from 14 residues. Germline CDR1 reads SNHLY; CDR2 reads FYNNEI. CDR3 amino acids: CASKRQGFNSPLHF. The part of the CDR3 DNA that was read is TGTGCCAGCAAACGACAGGGCTTTAATTCACCC.

The covered CDR3 bases are TGTGCCAGCAGCTTGGGACAGCCACTCACTGAA. This encodes CASSLGQPLTE. The entire CDR3 sequence reads CASSLGQPLTEAFF. The chain employs TRBV5-6 and TRBJ1-1, with D possibly TRBD1 on 5 matching bases. The read is 3 residues too short to cover the CDR3 end, so that end is filled in from the germline J gene. From germline, CDR1 is SGHDT and CDR2 YYEEEE. V was clipped by 0 bases and J by 4 bases, with 10 bases between them. The CDR3 totals 14 residues.

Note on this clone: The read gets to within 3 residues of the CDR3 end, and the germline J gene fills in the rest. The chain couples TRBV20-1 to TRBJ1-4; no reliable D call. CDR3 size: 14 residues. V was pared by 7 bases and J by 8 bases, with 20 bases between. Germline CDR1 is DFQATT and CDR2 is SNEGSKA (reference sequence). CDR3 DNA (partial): TGCAGTGTCACTCGTCGCGCCCGAGGGGAAAAA. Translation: CSVTRRARGEK. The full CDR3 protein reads CSVTRRARGEKLFF.

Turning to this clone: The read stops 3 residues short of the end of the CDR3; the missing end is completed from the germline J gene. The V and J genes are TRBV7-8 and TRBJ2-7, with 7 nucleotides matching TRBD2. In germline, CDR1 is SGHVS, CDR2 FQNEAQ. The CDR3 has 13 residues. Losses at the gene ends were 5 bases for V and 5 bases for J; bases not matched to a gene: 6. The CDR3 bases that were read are TGTGCCAGCAGCCCGAGACGGGGGGACGAG. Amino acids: CASSPRRGDE. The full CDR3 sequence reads CASSPRRGDEQYF.

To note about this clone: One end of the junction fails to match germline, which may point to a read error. The CDR3 region is CATSRELYSSNEQFF. The sequenced CDR3 bases are TGTGCCACCAGCAGAGAACTATACTCCTCCAATGAG. The gene calls are TRBV15 and TRBJ2-1; no definite D call. From the germline J gene comes the end of the CDR3, since the read stops 3 residues before it. CDR1 is LNHNV and CDR2 is YYDKDF in the germline V gene (reference sequence). The CDR3 covers 15 residues.

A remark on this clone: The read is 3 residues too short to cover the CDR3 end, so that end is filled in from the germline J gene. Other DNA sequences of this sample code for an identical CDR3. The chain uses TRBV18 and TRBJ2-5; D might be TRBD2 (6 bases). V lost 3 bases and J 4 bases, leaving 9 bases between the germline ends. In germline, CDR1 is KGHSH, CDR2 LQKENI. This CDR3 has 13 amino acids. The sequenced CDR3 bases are TGTGCCAGCTCACCTCGGGGAGGAGAGACC. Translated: CASSPRGGET. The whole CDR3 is CASSPRGGETQYF.